The 31 T cell receptor beta chains presented below share a single source sample, sequenced in a study of cytomegalovirus exposure and HLA in healthy donors. The PCR ran on 60 Vbeta and 13 Jbeta primers. Sequencing was performed with immunoSEQ multiplex PCR; in TCRdb, only in-frame clones are kept and a portion is missing. Its clone listing holds 45,000 to 70,000 clones. Sequenced: PBMCs. The receptor set was obtained from a woman under 40 in good health and CMV-seropositive.

This chain uses TRBV12-2 with TRBJ1-1. TRBV12-2 is termed a pseudogene. This CDR3 region has 13 residues. The chain's CDR3 is CASRLAGSRQAFF. CDR3 bases: TGTGCAAGTCGCTTAGCAGGGAGCAGGCAAGCTTTCTTT.

The chain couples TRBV27 to TRBJ1-1; perhaps TRBD1 as D (5 bases). Germline CDR1 reads MNHEY; CDR2 reads SMNVEV (reference sequence). V lost 3 bases and J lost 5, with 13 bases in between. The CDR3 is 14 residues long. CDR3 loop: CASSFFQGRTEAFF. The CDR3 nucleotides are TGTGCCAGCAGTTTTTTCCAGGGCCGGACTGAAGCTTTCTTT.

The V and J genes are TRBV11-3 and TRBJ1-2; a weak D match, TRBD1 (6 bases). The CDR3 runs to 15 residues. V was clipped by 1 base and J by 7 bases, with 16 bases between them. The germline gives CDR1 SGHNT, CDR2 YENEEA. The CDR3 region has the DNA TGTGCCAGCAGCTTAGCCTCCGGGGGGCGAAGTGGCTACACCTTC. The encoded protein is CASSLASGGRSGYTF.

The rearrangement joins TRBV5-1 to TRBJ2-7, with 9 bases fitting TRBD1. After removal of 2 bases from V and 4 bases from J, the junction contained 7 bases not matched to a gene. From germline, CDR1 is SGHRS and CDR2 YFSETQ. CDR3 length: 15 residues. CDR3 bases: TGCGCCAGCAGCTTTTCGGGACAGGGAAAATACGAGCAGTACTTC. Translation: CASSFSGQGKYEQYF. The complete variable domain, with remaining parts taken from reference TRBV5-1 and TRBJ2-7, reads KAGVTQTPRYLIKTRGQQVTLSCSPISGHRSVSWYQQTPGQGLQFLFEYFSETQRNKGNFPGRFSGRQFSNSRSEMNVSTLELGDSALYLCASSFSGQGKYEQYFGPGTRLTVT.

The chain couples TRBV30 to TRBJ2-2, with 10 bases fitting TRBD1. Trimming cost V 3 bases and J 5 bases; bases outside gene matches: 0. The CDR3 totals 13 residues. Per the germline V gene, CDR1 is GTSNPN and CDR2 is SVGIG (reference sequence). As DNA, the CDR3 is TGTGCCTGGAGGGACAGGGGGACCGGGGAGCTGTTTTTT. This sequence encodes CAWRDRGTGELFF.

J is TRBJ1-4 and V is TRBV30, with 8 bases fitting TRBD1. V was pared by 4 bases and J by 11 bases, with 12 bases of the junction left unmatched. Germline V CDR1 and CDR2: GTSNPN, SVGIG (reference sequence). This CDR3 has 14 amino acids. The CDR3 spells CAWTRQGPVGKLFF. CDR3 DNA sequence: TGTGCCTGGACCAGACAGGGGCCCGTCGGGAAACTGTTTTTT.

The rearrangement uses TRBV9 and TRBJ2-1, with D possibly being TRBD1 (5 bases). CDR3 length: 15 residues. V lost 1 base to trimming and J lost 4 bases, with 12 bases between them. Germline V gene lookup returns CDR1 SGDLS and CDR2 YYNGEE. Here the CDR3 reads CASSVSGAEYNEQFF. CDR3 DNA sequence: TGTGCCAGCAGCGTATCTGGGGCGGAGTACAATGAGCAGTTCTTC.

The V gene is TRBV5-6, the J gene TRBJ2-5, with D possibly matching TRBD2 (5 bases). Trimming shortened V by 5 bases and J by 0 bases, and 17 bases separated the two germline ends. The CDR3 totals 16 residues. Per the germline V gene, CDR1 is SGHDT and CDR2 is YYEEEE. The CDR3 loop reads CASRLMERRNQETQYF. CDR3 DNA: TGTGCCAGCAGACTAATGGAAAGGAGGAACCAAGAGACCCAGTACTTC. Full variable domain (outside the CDR3, taken from reference TRBV5-6 and TRBJ2-5): DAGVTQSPTHLIKTRGQQVTLRCSPKSGHDTVSWYQQALGQGPQFIFQYYEEEERQRGNFPDRFSGHQFPNYSSELNVNALLLGDSALYLCASRLMERRNQETQYFGPGTRLLVL.

The V gene is TRBV2, the J gene TRBJ1-1; D is ambiguous. The germline V gene has CDR1 SNHLY and CDR2 FYNNEI. The length of the CDR3 is 16 residues. Trimming took off 3 bases at V and 1 base at J, with 15 bases between the two ends. The CDR3: CASSEYGLGANTEAFF. In nucleotides, the CDR3 is TGTGCCAGCAGTGAGTACGGGCTGGGAGCGAACACTGAAGCTTTCTTT. Variable domain in full (rest from reference TRBV2 and TRBJ1-1): EPEVTQTPSHQVTQMGQEVILRCVPISNHLYFYWYRQILGQKVEFLVSFYNNEISEKSEIFDDQFSVERPDGSNFTLKIRSTKLEDSAMYFCASSEYGLGANTEAFFGQGTRLTVV.

V and J are TRBV15 and TRBJ1-2; D perhaps matches TRBD1 (6 bases). This CDR3 has 15 residues. Trimming took off 4 bases at V and 4 bases at J, with 16 bases between the two ends. The germline gives CDR1 LNHNV, CDR2 YYDKDF (reference sequence). CDR3 nucleotide sequence: TGTGCCACCAGCAAATACCGGGACACCGTCTATGGCTACACCTTC. Translated, it gives CATSKYRDTVYGYTF. Full variable domain (missing parts from reference TRBV15 and TRBJ1-2): DAMVIQNPRYQVTQFGKPVTLSCSQTLNHNVMYWYQQKSSQAPKLLFHYYDKDFNNEADTPDNFQSRRPNTSFCFLDIRSPGLGDTAMYLCATSKYRDTVYGYTFGSGTRLTVV.

The rearrangement uses TRBV25-1 and TRBJ1-3; D remains ambiguous. V lost 4 bases and J lost 4, with 8 bases in between. CDR1 and CDR2 (germline): MGHDK, SYGVNS. The CDR3 is 13 residues long. The CDR3 region is CASSVRTGNTIYF. The CDR3 DNA reads as TGTGCCAGCAGTGTAAGAACAGGAAACACCATATATTTT.

The J gene is TRBJ2-1, the V gene TRBV25-1, with 7 bases aligning to TRBD1. Germline values: CDR1 MGHDK, CDR2 SYGVNS. This CDR3 is 13 amino acids long. After removal of 6 bases from V and 8 bases from J, the junction contained 7 bases not matched to a gene. In nucleotides, the CDR3 is TGTGCCAGCAGCCAACAGGGGTACGATGAGCAGTTCTTC. This codes for CASSQQGYDEQFF.

The genes are TRBV5-8 and TRBJ2-1; 14 bases agree with TRBD2. Germline lookup yields CDR1 SGHTS and CDR2 YDEGEE. The CDR3 is 16 residues long. Trimming removed 4 bases from V and 5 bases from J; junction bases left unmatched: 5. Written as DNA, the CDR3 is TGTGCCAGCAGCCCGGGACTAGCGGGGGTCCACAATGAGCAGTTCTTC. This sequence encodes CASSPGLAGVHNEQFF.

The chain joins TRBV7-8 to TRBJ1-5; 8 nucleotides agree with TRBD1. The ends lost 1 base at V and 3 bases at J; junction bases unmatched: 5. This CDR3 has 16 amino acids. Germline V gene data show CDR1 as SGHVS and CDR2 as FQNEAQ. The CDR3 here is CASSLGQGLLNQPQHF. Here the CDR3 DNA reads TGTGCCAGCAGCTTAGGACAGGGGCTCCTCAATCAGCCCCAGCATTTT.

V usage is TRBV10-3 and J usage is TRBJ2-1; 13 bases agree with TRBD2. J lost 6 bases, V lost 6 bases, and 8 bases had no gene match. Germline V gene sequence: CDR1 ENHRY, CDR2 SYGVKD. CDR3 length: 16 residues. The CDR3 reads CAIRPGTSGNTNEQFF. For the CDR3, the DNA is TGTGCCATCAGACCAGGGACTAGCGGGAACACCAATGAGCAGTTCTTC.

This chain uses TRBV30 with TRBJ2-3, with D maybe TRBD1 (6 bases). V shed 6 bases and J shed 6 bases, with 13 bases lying between them. There are 12 residues in the CDR3. Germline assignment: CDR1 GTSNPN and CDR2 SVGIG (reference sequence). The CDR3 reads CACPTGSDTQYF. The DNA for the CDR3 is TGTGCCTGTCCCACAGGGTCCGATACGCAGTATTTT.

The CDR3 nucleotides read TGTGCCTGGAGTGGTGCACTACCGAACACCGGGGAGCTGTTTTTT. Amino acids: CAWSGALPNTGELFF. The genes are TRBV30 and TRBJ2-2, with D uncertain. V lost 1 base and J 0 bases, leaving 9 bases between the germline ends. This CDR3 has 15 residues. The germline V gene has CDR1 GTSNPN and CDR2 SVGIG (reference sequence).

This sequence joins TRBV11-3 and TRBJ1-2, with D possibly being TRBD1 (6 bases). This CDR3 has 15 amino acids. Germline CDR1 SGHNT, CDR2 YENEEA. Trimming took 4 bases from V and 7 from J, leaving 19 bases between them. The CDR3 here is CASSSTGLEVFGYTF. DNA of the CDR3: TGTGCCAGCAGCTCCACAGGGTTGGAGGTCTTTGGCTACACCTTC.

The CDR3 here is CASGTGRSSSSPLHF. The DNA of the CDR3 is TGCGCCAGTGGGACAGGTCGATCGTCTAGTTCACCCCTCCACTTT. V is TRBV5-1 and J is TRBJ1-6; TRBD1 matches 8 bases. CDR1 SGHRS and CDR2 YFSETQ come from the germline V gene. The CDR3 has 15 amino acids. The V segment lost 8 bases and the J segment 9 bases; nucleotides outside the gene matches: 13.

This chain connects TRBV7-9 to TRBJ1-2; possible D gene TRBD1, 6 bases. The CDR3 loop spans 12 amino acids. CDR1 and CDR2 (germline): SEHNR, FQNEAQ (reference sequence). Deletions cut 3 bases from V and 10 bases from J, with 12 bases between. The CDR3 sequence is CASSFDRRYYTF. The CDR3 nucleotides read TGTGCCAGCAGCTTTGACAGGCGCTACTACACCTTC.

The chain employs TRBV19 and TRBJ2-1; a possible D gene is TRBD1 (5 bases). Between the trimmed V and J ends, which lost 8 bases and 0 bases, there was a span of 17 bases. CDR3 length: 16 amino acids. CDR1 and CDR2 from the germline V gene are LNHDA and SQIVND (reference sequence). DNA of the CDR3: TGTGCCAGTCAAGACCAGGGCCGGAGCTCCTACAATGAGCAGTTCTTC. Encoded protein: CASQDQGRSSYNEQFF.

This chain uses TRBV30 with TRBJ2-5, with 10 bases aligning to TRBD1. TRBJ2-7 explains the end of the DNA better; the J call may be wrong. Germline values: CDR1 GTSNPN, CDR2 SVGIG (reference sequence). There are 15 residues in the CDR3. DNA of the CDR3: TGTGCCTGGGTCGGGACAGGGGACCTCTCCTACGAGCAGTACTTC. Its translation: CAWVGTGDLSYEQYF.

This chain links TRBV4-1 with TRBJ1-1; D is undetermined. The V gene lost 3 bases and the J gene lost 2 bases, with 10 bases spanning the gap. Germline-derived CDR1 and CDR2 are MGHRA and YSYEKL. CDR3 size: 14 residues. This CDR3 is CASSHLGRNTEAFF. In DNA, the CDR3 is TGCGCCAGCAGCCACCTCGGGAGAAACACTGAAGCTTTCTTT.

The chain links TRBV18 to TRBJ1-3, with 10 nucleotides matching TRBD1. The V segment lost 3 bases and the J segment 4 bases; nucleotides outside the gene matches: 6. This CDR3 contains 16 residues. The germline V gene has CDR1 KGHSH and CDR2 LQKENI. DNA for the CDR3: TGTGCCAGCTCACCCAGACAGGGGGCAAGAGGAAACACCATATATTTT. This sequence encodes CASSPRQGARGNTIYF.

This chain links TRBV7-2 with TRBJ1-1; maybe TRBD1 (6 bases). This CDR3 is 14 amino acids long. V dropped 5 bases and J dropped 6 bases, with 16 bases sitting between them. The germline gives CDR1 SGHTA, CDR2 FQGNSA. In DNA form, the CDR3 reads TGTGCCAGCAGCCCCACGGCACAGGGAGCTGAAGCTTTCTTT. Protein: CASSPTAQGAEAFF.

The V and J genes are TRBV5-1 and TRBJ1-5; TRBD1 agrees at 9 bases. The ends lost 4 bases at V and 0 bases at J; junction bases unmatched: 5. In germline, CDR1 is SGHRS, CDR2 YFSETQ. The CDR3 runs to 16 residues. The CDR3 loop reads CASSPGDRDSNQPQHF. CDR3 DNA sequence: TGCGCCAGCAGCCCGGGGGACAGGGATAGCAATCAGCCCCAGCATTTT. Drawing the rest from reference TRBV5-1 and TRBJ1-5, the complete variable domain is KAGVTQTPRYLIKTRGQQVTLSCSPISGHRSVSWYQQTPGQGLQFLFEYFSETQRNKGNFPGRFSGRQFSNSRSEMNVSTLELGDSALYLCASSPGDRDSNQPQHFGDGTRLSIL.

V is TRBV30 and J is TRBJ2-7, with 7 bases matching TRBD1. V dropped 6 bases and J dropped 7; count of bases not matched to a gene: 15. This CDR3 has 14 residues. CDR1 is GTSNPN and CDR2 is SVGIG in the germline V gene (reference sequence). The DNA for the CDR3 is TGTGCCTGCCGACAGGGATTCTGGGGTGGGGAGCAGTACTTC. Protein product: CACRQGFWGGEQYF.

This chain links TRBV11-3 with TRBJ2-2; perhaps TRBD1 as D (5 bases). Germline CDR1 and CDR2: SGHNT and YENEEA. V was clipped by 3 bases and J by 4 bases, with 9 bases between them. CDR3 size: 14 residues. This chain's CDR3 is CASSFAGITGELFF. The CDR3 bases are TGTGCCAGCAGCTTCGCAGGGATCACCGGGGAGCTGTTTTTT.

The V call is TRBV13, the J call TRBJ1-3, with D unresolved. Germline assignment: CDR1 PRHDT and CDR2 FYEKMQ (reference sequence). The V end lost 1 base, the J end lost 0 bases, and 7 bases lay between the germline ends. The CDR3 consists of 15 residues. CDR3 coding DNA: TGTGCCAGCAGCTTAGAGCCAATCTCTGGAAACACCATATATTTT. Translating gives CASSLEPISGNTIYF. Full variable domain (rest looked up from reference TRBV13 and TRBJ1-3): AAGVIQSPRHLIKEKRETATLKCYPIPRHDTVYWYQQGPGQDPQFLISFYEKMQSDKGSIPDRFSAQQFSDYHSELNMSSLELGDSALYFCASSLEPISGNTIYFGEGSWLTVV.

This sequence joins TRBV6-1 and TRBJ1-4; possibly TRBD1 for D (6 bases). Trimming shortened V by 4 bases and J by 7 bases, and 16 bases separated the two germline ends. The CDR3 spans 15 residues. Germline CDR1 is MNHNS and CDR2 is SASEGT. For the CDR3, the DNA is TGTGCCAGCAGTGTAAAGACAGGTTTCGGTGAAAAACTGTTTTTT. Encoded protein: CASSVKTGFGEKLFF.

This rearrangement joins TRBV19 to TRBJ2-7; the match to TRBD1 covers 9 bases. The germline V gene encodes CDR1 LNHDA and CDR2 SQIVND (reference sequence). This CDR3 comprises 15 residues. V was clipped by 6 bases and J by 5 bases; unmatched bases: 11. This chain's CDR3 is CASRPDRGGLDEQYF. The CDR3 DNA reads TGTGCCAGTAGACCGGACAGGGGAGGACTGGACGAGCAGTACTTC.